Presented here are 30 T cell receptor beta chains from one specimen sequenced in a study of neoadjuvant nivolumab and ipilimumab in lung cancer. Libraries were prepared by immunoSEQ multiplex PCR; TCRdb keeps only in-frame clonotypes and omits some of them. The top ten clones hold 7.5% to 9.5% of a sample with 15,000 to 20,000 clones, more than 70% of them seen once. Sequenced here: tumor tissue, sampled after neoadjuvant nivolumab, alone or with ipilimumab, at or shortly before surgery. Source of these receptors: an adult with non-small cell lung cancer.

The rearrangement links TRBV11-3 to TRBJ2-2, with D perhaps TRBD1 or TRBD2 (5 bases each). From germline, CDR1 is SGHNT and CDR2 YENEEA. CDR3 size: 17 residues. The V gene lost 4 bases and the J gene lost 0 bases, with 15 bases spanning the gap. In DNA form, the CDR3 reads TGTGCCAGCAGCTATAGTATGGGGGTTACGAACACCGGGGAGCTGTTTTTT. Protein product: CASSYSMGVTNTGELFF.

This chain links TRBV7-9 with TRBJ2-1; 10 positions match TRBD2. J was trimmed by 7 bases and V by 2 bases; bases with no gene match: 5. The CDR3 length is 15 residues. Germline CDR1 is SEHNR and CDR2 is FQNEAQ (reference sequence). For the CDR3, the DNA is TGTGCCAGCAGCTTACCTAGCGGGGGCCTTAATGAGCAGTTCTTC. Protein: CASSLPSGGLNEQFF.

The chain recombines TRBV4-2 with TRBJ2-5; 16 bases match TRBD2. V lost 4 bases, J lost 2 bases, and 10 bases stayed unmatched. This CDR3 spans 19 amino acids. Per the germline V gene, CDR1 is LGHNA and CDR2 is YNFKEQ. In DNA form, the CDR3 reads TGTGCCAGCAGCCTGGGGACTAGCGGGGGGGCTTTTCTTCAAGAGACCCAGTACTTC. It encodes CASSLGTSGGAFLQETQYF.

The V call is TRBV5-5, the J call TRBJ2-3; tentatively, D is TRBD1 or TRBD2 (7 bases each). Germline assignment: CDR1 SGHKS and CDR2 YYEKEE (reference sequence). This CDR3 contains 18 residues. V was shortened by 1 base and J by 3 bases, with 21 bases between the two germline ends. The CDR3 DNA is TGTGCCAGCAGCTTGCATGGGGCCAGGGGGGGAGAAACAGATACGCAGTATTTT. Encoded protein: CASSLHGARGGETDTQYF.

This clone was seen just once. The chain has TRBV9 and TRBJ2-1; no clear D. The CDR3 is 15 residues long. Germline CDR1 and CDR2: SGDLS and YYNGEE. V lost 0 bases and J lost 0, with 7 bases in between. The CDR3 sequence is CASSVGASSYNEQFF. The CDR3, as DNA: TGTGCCAGCAGCGTAGGAGCGAGCTCCTACAATGAGCAGTTCTTC.

CDR3 sequence (DNA): TGTGCCAGCAGCTTCACCCGGGGGGGCCGGGATACGCAGTATTTT. This translates into CASSFTRGGRDTQYF. The rearrangement joins TRBV11-2 to TRBJ2-3, with TRBD2 matching over 8 bases. Unmatched junction bases numbered 8, after V lost 3 bases and J lost 6 bases. This CDR3 spans 15 amino acids. From germline, CDR1 is SGHAT and CDR2 FQNNGV.

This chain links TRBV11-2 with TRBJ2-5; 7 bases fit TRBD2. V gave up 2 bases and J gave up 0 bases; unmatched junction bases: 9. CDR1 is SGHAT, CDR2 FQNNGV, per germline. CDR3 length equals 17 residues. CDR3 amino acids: CASSLSSAGVNQETQYF. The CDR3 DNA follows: TGTGCCAGCAGCTTAAGTTCGGCGGGGGTAAACCAAGAGACCCAGTACTTC.

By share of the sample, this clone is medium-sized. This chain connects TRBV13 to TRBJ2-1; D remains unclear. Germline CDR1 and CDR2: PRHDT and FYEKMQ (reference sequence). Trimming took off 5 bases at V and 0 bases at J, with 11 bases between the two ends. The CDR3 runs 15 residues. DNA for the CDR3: TGTGCCAGCAGCGGGGTCCTGAACTCCTACAATGAGCAGTTCTTC. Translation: CASSGVLNSYNEQFF.

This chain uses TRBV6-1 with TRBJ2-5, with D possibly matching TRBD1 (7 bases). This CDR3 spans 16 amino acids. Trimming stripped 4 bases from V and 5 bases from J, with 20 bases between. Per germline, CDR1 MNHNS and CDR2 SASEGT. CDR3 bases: TGTGCCAGCAGTGCTGAACCAGGGGGACTTAGGGAGACCCAGTACTTC. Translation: CASSAEPGGLRETQYF.

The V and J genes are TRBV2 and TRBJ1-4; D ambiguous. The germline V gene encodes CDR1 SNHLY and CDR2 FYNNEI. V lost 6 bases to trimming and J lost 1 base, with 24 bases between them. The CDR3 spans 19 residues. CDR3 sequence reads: CASSDPVAGGEGTNEKLFF. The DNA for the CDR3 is TGTGCCAGCAGCGACCCGGTGGCAGGCGGAGAGGGAACTAATGAAAAACTGTTTTTT.

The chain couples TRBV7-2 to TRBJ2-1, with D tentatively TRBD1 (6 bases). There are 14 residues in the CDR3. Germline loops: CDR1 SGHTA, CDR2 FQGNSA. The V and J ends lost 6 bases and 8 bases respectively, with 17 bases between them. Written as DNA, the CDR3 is TGTGCCAGCAGTACGGGACAAGGCCATGATGAGCAGTTCTTC. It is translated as CASSTGQGHDEQFF. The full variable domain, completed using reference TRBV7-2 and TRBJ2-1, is GAGVSQSPSNKVTEKGKDVELRCDPISGHTALYWYRQSLGQGLEFLIYFQGNSAPDKSGLPSDRFSAERTGGSVSTLTIQRTQQEDSAVYLCASSTGQGHDEQFFGPGTRLTVL.

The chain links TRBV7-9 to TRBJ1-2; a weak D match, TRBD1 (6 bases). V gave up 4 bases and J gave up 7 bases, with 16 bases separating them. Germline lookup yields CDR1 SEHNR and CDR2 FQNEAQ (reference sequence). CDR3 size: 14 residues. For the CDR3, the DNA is TGTGCCAGCAGCTCCGACAGGACGGGGCCTGGCTACACCTTC. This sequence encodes CASSSDRTGPGYTF.

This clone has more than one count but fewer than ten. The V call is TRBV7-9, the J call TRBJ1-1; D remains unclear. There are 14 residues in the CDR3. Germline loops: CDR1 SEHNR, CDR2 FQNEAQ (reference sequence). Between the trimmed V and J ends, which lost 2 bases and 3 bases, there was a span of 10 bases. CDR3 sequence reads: CASSLRPQHTEAFF. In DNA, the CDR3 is TGTGCCAGCAGCTTAAGACCGCAGCACACTGAAGCTTTCTTT.

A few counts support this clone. This chain's CDR3 is CASSRLTWAGSGANVLTF. The DNA for the CDR3 is TGTGCCAGCAGCCGTCTTACATGGGCTGGTTCTGGGGCCAACGTCCTGACTTTC. The chain links TRBV7-6 to TRBJ2-6; no firm D call. V dropped 5 bases and J dropped 1 base, with 18 bases sitting between them. CDR1 is SGHVS and CDR2 is FNYEAQ in the germline V gene. The CDR3 length is 18 residues. Full variable domain (missing parts from reference TRBV7-6 and TRBJ2-6): GAGVSQSPRYKVTKRGQDVALRCDPISGHVSLYWYRQALGQGPEFLTYFNYEAQQDKSGLPNDRFSAERPEGSISTLTIQRTEQRDSAMYRCASSRLTWAGSGANVLTFGAGSRLTVL.

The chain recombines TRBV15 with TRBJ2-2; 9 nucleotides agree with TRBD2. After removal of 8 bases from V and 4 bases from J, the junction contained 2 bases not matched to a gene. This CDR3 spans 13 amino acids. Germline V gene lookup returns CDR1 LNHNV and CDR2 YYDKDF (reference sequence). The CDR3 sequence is CATGRGGTGELFF. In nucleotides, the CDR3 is TGTGCCACCGGGCGGGGGGGCACCGGGGAGCTGTTTTTT.

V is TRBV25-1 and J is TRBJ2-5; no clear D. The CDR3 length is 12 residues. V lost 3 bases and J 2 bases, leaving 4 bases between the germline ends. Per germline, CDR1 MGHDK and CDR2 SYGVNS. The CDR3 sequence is CASSDGQETQYF. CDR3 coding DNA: TGTGCCAGCAGTGACGGGCAAGAGACCCAGTACTTC.

The CDR3 coding sequence is TGTGCCAGCAGCTTGGGACCACAATATGGCTACACCTTC. Its translation: CASSLGPQYGYTF. The rearrangement joins TRBV6-5 to TRBJ1-2, with D maybe TRBD1 (5 bases). The CDR3 is made up of 13 amino acids. Germline loops: CDR1 MNHEY, CDR2 SVGAGI. V was cut by 6 bases and J by 5 bases, with 13 bases left in between.

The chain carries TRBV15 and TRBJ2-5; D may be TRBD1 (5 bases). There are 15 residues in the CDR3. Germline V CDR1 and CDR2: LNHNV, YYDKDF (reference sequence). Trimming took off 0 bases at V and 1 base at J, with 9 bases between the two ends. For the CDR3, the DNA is TGTGCCACCAGCAGAGATTTTGGGGCCCAAGAGACCCAGTACTTC. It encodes CATSRDFGAQETQYF.

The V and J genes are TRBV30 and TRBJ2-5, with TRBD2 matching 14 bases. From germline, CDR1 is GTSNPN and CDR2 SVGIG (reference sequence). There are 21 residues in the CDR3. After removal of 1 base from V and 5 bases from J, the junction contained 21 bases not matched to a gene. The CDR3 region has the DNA TGTGCCTGGAGTGATAGGCAGCCGGGACTAGCGGGGGTGCGGGCTAGGGAGACCCAGTACTTC. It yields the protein CAWSDRQPGLAGVRARETQYF.

The CDR3 nucleotides read TGTGCCAACGTGGGGCGCGGAACTGAAGCTTTCTTT. The encoded protein is CANVGRGTEAFF. The chain combines TRBV2 with TRBJ1-1; a weak D match, TRBD1 (5 bases). Trimming took 10 bases from V and 5 from J, leaving 14 bases between them. The CDR3 is 12 residues long. Germline lookup yields CDR1 SNHLY and CDR2 FYNNEI.

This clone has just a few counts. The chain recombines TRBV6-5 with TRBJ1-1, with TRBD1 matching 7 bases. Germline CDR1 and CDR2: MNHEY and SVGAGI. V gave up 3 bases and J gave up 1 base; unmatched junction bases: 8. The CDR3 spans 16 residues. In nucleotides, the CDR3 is TGTGCCAGCAGTTATGGGGTGAGGGGGCCGAACACTGAAGCTTTCTTT. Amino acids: CASSYGVRGPNTEAFF.

CDR3 sequence: CASSPASGNTIYF. The CDR3 DNA follows: TGTGCCAGCAGCCCGGCGAGCGGAAACACCATATATTTT. The J gene is TRBJ1-3, the V gene TRBV9; D remains unclear. Germline values: CDR1 SGDLS, CDR2 YYNGEE. V was clipped by 4 bases and J by 4 bases, with 9 bases between them. The CDR3 runs 13 residues.

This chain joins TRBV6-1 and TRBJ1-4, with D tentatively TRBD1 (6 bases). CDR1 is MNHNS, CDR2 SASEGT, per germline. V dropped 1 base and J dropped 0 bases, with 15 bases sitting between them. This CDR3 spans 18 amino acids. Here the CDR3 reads CASSEGWGHWATNEKLFF. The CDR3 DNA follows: TGTGCCAGCAGTGAAGGTTGGGGACACTGGGCAACTAATGAAAAACTGTTTTTT.

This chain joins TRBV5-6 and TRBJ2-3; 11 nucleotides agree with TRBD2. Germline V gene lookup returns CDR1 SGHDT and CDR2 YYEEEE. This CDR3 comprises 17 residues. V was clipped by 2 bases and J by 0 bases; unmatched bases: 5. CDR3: CASSFSGGATSTDTQYF. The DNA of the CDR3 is TGTGCCAGCAGCTTTAGCGGGGGGGCTACTAGCACAGATACGCAGTATTTT.

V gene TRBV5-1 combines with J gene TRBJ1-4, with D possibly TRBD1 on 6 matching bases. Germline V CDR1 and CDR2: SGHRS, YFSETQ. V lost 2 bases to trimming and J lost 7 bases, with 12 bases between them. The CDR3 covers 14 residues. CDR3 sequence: CASSLQGSSEKLFF. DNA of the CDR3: TGCGCCAGCAGCTTACAGGGTTCAAGTGAAAAACTGTTTTTT.

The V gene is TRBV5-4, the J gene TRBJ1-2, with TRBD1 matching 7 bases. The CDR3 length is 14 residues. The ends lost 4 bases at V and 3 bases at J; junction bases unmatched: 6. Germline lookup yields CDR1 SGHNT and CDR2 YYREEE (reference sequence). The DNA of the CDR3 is TGTGCCAGCAGCCTAAACAGGGGATACTATGGCTACACCTTC. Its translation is CASSLNRGYYGYTF.

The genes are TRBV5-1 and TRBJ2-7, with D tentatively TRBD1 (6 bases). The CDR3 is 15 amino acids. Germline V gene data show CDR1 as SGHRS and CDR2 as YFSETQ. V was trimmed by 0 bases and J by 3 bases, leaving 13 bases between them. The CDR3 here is CASSLEGDLLYEQYF. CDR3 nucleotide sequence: TGCGCCAGCAGCTTGGAGGGGGATCTCCTCTACGAGCAGTACTTC.

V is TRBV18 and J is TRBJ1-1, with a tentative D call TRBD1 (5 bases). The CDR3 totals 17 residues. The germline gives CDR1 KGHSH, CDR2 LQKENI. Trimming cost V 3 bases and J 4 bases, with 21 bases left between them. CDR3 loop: CASSPSSVGAGGTEAFF. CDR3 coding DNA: TGTGCCAGCTCACCCTCGAGTGTCGGCGCGGGGGGCACTGAAGCTTTCTTT.

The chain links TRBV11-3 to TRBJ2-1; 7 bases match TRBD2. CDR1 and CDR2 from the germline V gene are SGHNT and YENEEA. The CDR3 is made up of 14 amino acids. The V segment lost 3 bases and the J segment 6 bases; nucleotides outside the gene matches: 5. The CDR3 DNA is TGTGCCAGCAGCTTGTTGCGGGGGAGCAATGAGCAGTTCTTC. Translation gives CASSLLRGSNEQFF.

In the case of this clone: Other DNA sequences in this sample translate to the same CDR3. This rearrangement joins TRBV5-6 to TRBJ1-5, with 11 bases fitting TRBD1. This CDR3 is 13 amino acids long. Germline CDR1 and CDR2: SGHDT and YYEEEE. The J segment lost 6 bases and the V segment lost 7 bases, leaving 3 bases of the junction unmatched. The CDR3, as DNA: TGTGCCAGCTCCGGGACAGGGGGTCAGCCCCAGCATTTT. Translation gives CASSGTGGQPQHF. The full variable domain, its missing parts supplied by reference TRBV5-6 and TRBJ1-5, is DAGVTQSPTHLIKTRGQQVTLRCSPKSGHDTVSWYQQALGQGPQFIFQYYEEEERQRGNFPDRFSGHQFPNYSSELNVNALLLGDSALYLCASSGTGGQPQHFGDGTRLSIL.